The clone carrying this TCR beta chain was detected only a few times. Its antigen is still unknown. The germline CDR1 and CDR2 sequences are SGDLS and YYNGEE. The J segment lost 2 bases and the V segment lost 4 bases, leaving 4 bases of the junction unmatched. The CDR3 contains 15 residues. TCRdb recomputed calls from the RT-PCR reads with MiXCR, one row per CDR3 protein. The table includes fewer than 600,000 distinct CDR3 sequences, around 7.7% detected once. This specimen comes from a study of response to subunit inactivated influenza vaccine. Overall study findings and caveats: The authors put forward the suggestion that each seasonal influenza vaccination may bring in only a limited number of new T cells.

This specimen was PBMCs from blood, taken less than 30 months after vaccination. The TCR was taken from a man in his fifties or sixties who received an inactivated influenza vaccine. The chain links TRBV9 to TRBJ2-3; 10 nucleotides match TRBD2. The CDR3 is CASSPGTSDTDTQYF. For the CDR3, the DNA is TGTGCCAGCAGCCCCGGGACTAGCGACACAGATACGCAGTATTTT.